The clone carrying this T cell receptor (beta chain) was recorded a few times. The data were obtained in a study of radiotherapy plus CTLA-4 blockade in lung cancer. V gave up 3 bases and J gave up 3 bases; unmatched junction bases: 3. The CDR3 is 15 amino acids. Germline-derived CDR1 and CDR2 are SGDLS and YYNGEE. The method was immunoSEQ multiplex PCR; TCRdb's version includes in-frame clones alone and lacks a portion of them. The sample holds tens of thousands of clones; around 80% are singletons and the top ten take 3% to 4%. This TCR was sampled from a human donor with non-small cell lung cancer who had a partial response to radiotherapy plus ipilimumab. Sequences were derived from peripheral blood, sampled from a patient treated with radiotherapy plus ipilimumab. The chain employs TRBV9 and TRBJ2-1; 10 bases fit TRBD2. The CDR3 bases are TGTGCCAGCAGCGGTGGACTAGCGGACTACAATGAGCAGTTCTTC. Translated, it gives CASSGGLADYNEQFF.